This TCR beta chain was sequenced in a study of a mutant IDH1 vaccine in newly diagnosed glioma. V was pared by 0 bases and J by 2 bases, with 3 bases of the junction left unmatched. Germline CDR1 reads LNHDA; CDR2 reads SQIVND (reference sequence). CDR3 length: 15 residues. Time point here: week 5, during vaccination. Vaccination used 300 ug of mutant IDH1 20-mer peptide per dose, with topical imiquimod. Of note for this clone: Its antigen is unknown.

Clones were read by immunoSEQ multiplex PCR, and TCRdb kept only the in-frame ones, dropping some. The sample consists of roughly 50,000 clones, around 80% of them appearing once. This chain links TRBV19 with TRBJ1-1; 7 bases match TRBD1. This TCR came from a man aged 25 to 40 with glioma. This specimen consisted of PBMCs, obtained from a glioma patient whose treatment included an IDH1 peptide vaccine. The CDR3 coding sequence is TGTGCCAGTAGTATAGAAAGGGGGCCCAACACTGAAGCTTTCTTT. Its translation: CASSIERGPNTEAFF.